This TCR beta chain derives from a study of blood T cell repertoires in COVID-19. V lost 3 bases to trimming and J lost 12 bases, with 15 bases between them. CDR1 is SGHRS and CDR2 is YFSETQ in the germline V gene. The CDR3 covers 13 residues. The protocol was immunoSEQ multiplex PCR, while the TCRdb copy is restricted to in-frame clones and leaves out a portion. Here the sample spans 150,000 to 200,000 clones, roughly 84% being singletons. Sequencing input: peripheral blood. This clonotype was obtained from a man aged 60 to 75 who had recovered from COVID-19. J is TRBJ1-4 and V is TRBV5-1; D possibly corresponds to TRBD1 (6 bases). The CDR3 bases are TGCGCCAGCAGCTACCGGGAAGAGGGGGAACTGTTTTTT. Protein: CASSYREEGELFF.